These 32 T cell receptor beta chains were all obtained from the same sample, sequenced in a study of response to subunit inactivated influenza vaccine. TCRdb processed the RT-PCR reads anew with MiXCR; each CDR3 protein has one entry. The sample yields roughly 520,000 distinct CDR3 sequences, about 25% seen once. The sequences come from CD4+ T cells sorted from PBMCs, collected 5 days after vaccination. All receptors come from a man aged 45-60 years who received an inactivated influenza vaccine.

The table lists this clonotype with a few counts. V gene TRBV12-3 or TRBV12-4 combines with J gene TRBJ2-3; D perhaps matches TRBD2 (6 bases). V dropped 7 bases and J dropped 9 bases, with 14 bases sitting between them. This CDR3 is built from 12 residues. The CDR3 loop reads CASTARDFTQYF. In DNA, the CDR3 is TGTGCCAGCACCGCAAGGGACTTCACGCAGTATTTT.

The V gene is TRBV5-1, the J gene TRBJ2-1, with D possibly TRBD1 on 6 matching bases. The CDR3 is 12 residues long. Trimming cost V 4 bases and J 8 bases, with 10 bases left between them. Per germline, CDR1 SGHRS and CDR2 YFSETQ. The CDR3 spells CASSQGGYEQFF. The CDR3 DNA sequence: TGCGCCAGCAGCCAAGGGGGATATGAGCAGTTCTTC.

This clonotype has only a few counts. V is TRBV12-3 or TRBV12-4 and J is TRBJ1-5, with no clear D. The CDR3 runs to 13 residues. V lost 3 bases and J lost 6, with 9 bases in between. The CDR3 coding sequence is TGTGCCAGCAGTTTGGAGGGATCTCAGCCCCAGCATTTT. Translating it yields CASSLEGSQPQHF.

The chain is built from TRBV12-3 or TRBV12-4 and TRBJ2-7, with a tentative D call TRBD1 (5 bases). The CDR3 runs to 13 residues. Deletions cut 1 base from V and 6 bases from J, with 10 bases between. In DNA, the CDR3 is TGTGCCAGCAGTTTAGGAGGAAGGGGCGAGCAGTACTTC. Translating gives CASSLGGRGEQYF.

The rearrangement links TRBV10-1 to TRBJ2-2, with unresolved D. V lost 6 bases to trimming and J lost 3 bases, with 8 bases between them. CDR1 WNHNN and CDR2 SYGVQD come from the germline V gene (reference sequence). The CDR3 has 13 amino acids. Written as DNA, the CDR3 is TGCGCCAGCAGGAGAGAATACACCGGGGAGCTGTTTTTT. Protein product: CASRREYTGELFF.

The chain employs TRBV11-2 and TRBJ2-1; D remains ambiguous. The germline V and J ends were trimmed by 2 bases and 8 bases, with 7 bases remaining between them. The CDR3 spans 12 residues. The germline V gene encodes CDR1 SGHAT and CDR2 FQNNGV. The DNA for the CDR3 is TGTGCCAGCAGCTTACTTGGGTATGAGCAGTTCTTC. Its translation: CASSLLGYEQFF.

The V call is TRBV4-1, the J call TRBJ2-7, with 9 bases that match TRBD2. J was trimmed by 4 bases and V by 1 base; bases with no gene match: 5. The CDR3 length is 15 residues. Germline V CDR1 and CDR2: MGHRA, YSYEKL. The CDR3 region is CASSQVGGGAYEQYF. DNA for the CDR3: TGCGCCAGCAGCCAAGTTGGCGGGGGGGCTTACGAGCAGTACTTC.

This clonotype came up a few times. This rearrangement joins TRBV15 to TRBJ2-1; 11 nucleotides agree with TRBD2. V was pared by 3 bases and J by 5 bases, with 9 bases of the junction left unmatched. This CDR3 is built from 17 residues. Per germline, CDR1 LNHNV and CDR2 YYDKDF (reference sequence). This CDR3 is CATSRDPTSGAHNEQFF. The CDR3 DNA follows: TGTGCCACCAGCAGGGACCCGACTAGCGGGGCCCACAATGAGCAGTTCTTC.

The CDR3 protein is CSDRGLAGLETQYF. CDR3 coding DNA: TGCAGCGACAGGGGACTAGCGGGATTAGAGACCCAGTACTTC. This chain uses TRBV29-1 with TRBJ2-5, with 13 bases lining up with TRBD2. CDR3 size: 14 residues. Germline loops: CDR1 SQVTM, CDR2 ANQGSEA. Germline trimming cut 7 bases from V and 4 bases from J; bases unmatched to any gene: 6.

This clonotype occurred a few times. The gene calls are TRBV20-1 and TRBJ2-7; 8 bases align to TRBD2. The CDR3 sequence is 14 residues long. With V trimmed by 5 bases and J by 1 base, 7 bases remained unmatched. CDR1 is DFQATT and CDR2 is SNEGSKA in the germline V gene (reference sequence). The CDR3 protein is CSAGVGGDSYEQYF. For the CDR3, the DNA is TGCAGTGCTGGGGTCGGGGGGGATTCCTACGAGCAGTACTTC.

The chain combines TRBV7-2 with TRBJ2-1; 7 bases line up with TRBD2. V trimming: 5 bases; J trimming: 7 bases; junction bases outside the gene matches: 8. This CDR3 spans 14 amino acids. Per germline, CDR1 SGHTA and CDR2 FQGNSA. The CDR3, as DNA: TGTGCCAGCAGCCCCAGGACTAGTCGGAATGAGCAGTTCTTC. It encodes CASSPRTSRNEQFF.

The chain uses TRBV12-3 or TRBV12-4 and TRBJ2-5, with D tentatively TRBD1 (6 bases). V dropped 5 bases and J dropped 7 bases, with 23 bases sitting between them. The CDR3 loop spans 16 amino acids. CDR3 DNA: TGTGCCAGCAGTCACAGGGCCCCACAGACCCTTGGGACCCAGTACTTC. It specifies CASSHRAPQTLGTQYF.

This clonotype was picked up a small number of times. V gene TRBV12-3 or TRBV12-4 combines with J gene TRBJ1-5; D remains ambiguous. Trimming stripped 0 bases from V and 4 bases from J, with 4 bases between. The CDR3 has 13 amino acids. The CDR3: CASSLATNQPQHF. The CDR3 coding sequence is TGTGCCAGCAGTTTAGCGACGAATCAGCCCCAGCATTTT.

The chain is built from TRBV5-1 and TRBJ2-5, with 8 bases matching TRBD1. Germline loops: CDR1 SGHRS, CDR2 YFSETQ. V lost 3 bases, J lost 5 bases, and 6 bases stayed unmatched. The CDR3 has 14 residues. The DNA for the CDR3 is TGCGCCAGCAGCTACGGACAGGGAGTCGAGACCCAGTACTTC. Protein product: CASSYGQGVETQYF.

This chain links TRBV4-3 with TRBJ2-6; D perhaps matches TRBD1 (6 bases). The germline V gene encodes CDR1 LGHNA and CDR2 YSLEER. V was shortened by 1 base and J by 8 bases, with 12 bases between the two germline ends. The CDR3 extends over 15 amino acids. The CDR3 loop is CASSQAIDRPNVLTF. The CDR3 DNA reads TGCGCCAGCAGCCAAGCCATAGACAGGCCCAACGTCCTGACTTTC.

This clonotype was seen more than once but under ten times. The V and J genes are TRBV12-3 or TRBV12-4 and TRBJ1-2; D is uncertain. The CDR3 has 15 residues. The V end was cut by 2 bases, the J end by 0 bases, with 10 bases between. The CDR3 DNA reads TGTGCCAGCAGTTTATCCTCCCCAACTAACTATGGCTACACCTTC. It encodes CASSLSSPTNYGYTF.

The rearrangement links TRBV12-3 or TRBV12-4 to TRBJ2-6; TRBD1 aligns across 7 bases. With V trimmed by 7 bases and J by 1 base, 10 bases remained unmatched. The CDR3 consists of 17 residues. The CDR3 DNA follows: TGTGCCAGCAACACCGACAGGGTGGCATCTGGGGCCAACGTCCTGACTTTC. Translating it yields CASNTDRVASGANVLTF.

This clonotype has only a few counts. The V gene is TRBV7-2, the J gene TRBJ2-5; D possibly corresponds to TRBD1 (6 bases). CDR1 and CDR2 from the germline V gene are SGHTA and FQGNSA. The CDR3 contains 13 residues. Between the trimmed V and J ends, which lost 5 bases and 5 bases, there was a span of 12 bases. The CDR3 loop reads CASSPTGFETQYF. The CDR3 nucleotides read TGTGCCAGCAGCCCAACAGGGTTCGAGACCCAGTACTTC.

In its sample, this clonotype was seen a few times. This chain connects TRBV7-2 to TRBJ2-3, with no clear D. Germline lookup yields CDR1 SGHTA and CDR2 FQGNSA. V was clipped by 0 bases and J by 1 base, with 8 bases between them. The CDR3 runs 15 residues. This CDR3 is CASSLAPPGTDTQYF. CDR3 DNA: TGTGCCAGCAGCTTAGCCCCCCCTGGCACAGATACGCAGTATTTT.

This clonotype was seen only a few times. The chain links TRBV20-1 to TRBJ2-1, with 14 bases that match TRBD2. The germline CDR1 and CDR2 sequences are DFQATT and SNEGSKA (reference sequence). The trim removed 3 bases at V and 7 bases at J, leaving 2 bases unmatched. This CDR3 spans 14 amino acids. Here the CDR3 DNA reads TGCAGTGCTAGTAGGACTAGCGGGAGGAATGAGCAGTTCTTC. Translated, it gives CSASRTSGRNEQFF.

The J gene is TRBJ2-7, the V gene TRBV4-2, with D possibly TRBD1 on 6 matching bases. Looked up from germline, CDR1 is LGHNA and CDR2 is YNFKEQ. The CDR3 totals 15 residues. V lost 0 bases and J lost 1, with 10 bases in between. The CDR3 spells CASSQDPGQSYEQYF. The DNA of the CDR3 is TGTGCCAGCAGCCAAGATCCGGGACAATCCTACGAGCAGTACTTC.

The chain's CDR3 is CASSLAGGARVYEQYF. Here the CDR3 DNA reads TGTGCCAGCAGCTTGGCCGGAGGGGCGCGGGTCTACGAGCAGTACTTC. The chain uses TRBV5-5 and TRBJ2-7; possible D gene TRBD2, 6 bases. V lost 0 bases, J lost 3 bases, and 16 bases lay in between. The CDR3 is made up of 16 amino acids. Germline CDR1 and CDR2: SGHKS and YYEKEE (reference sequence). Looking up the rest from reference TRBV5-5 and TRBJ2-7 gives the full variable domain: DAGVTQSPTHLIKTRGQQVTLRCSPISGHKSVSWYQQVLGQGPQFIFQYYEKEERGRGNFPDRFSARQFPNYSSELNVNALLLGDSALYLCASSLAGGARVYEQYFGPGTRLTVT.

The rearrangement links TRBV20-1 to TRBJ1-1, with D unclear. Germline lookup yields CDR1 DFQATT and CDR2 SNEGSKA (reference sequence). The CDR3 runs to 13 residues. Trimming took 1 base from V and 5 from J, leaving 11 bases between them. Written as DNA, the CDR3 is TGCAGTGCTAGAGCGGGGTTAGTGACTGAAGCTTTCTTT. It codes for CSARAGLVTEAFF.

The chain employs TRBV10-3 and TRBJ1-2, with D possibly TRBD1 on 6 matching bases. CDR1 and CDR2 from the germline V gene are ENHRY and SYGVKD. This CDR3 is 13 amino acids long. The ends were cut back, 4 bases at V and 4 bases at J, with 10 bases in the middle. As DNA, the CDR3 is TGTGCCATCAGTGGGCGGGGGCTCTATGGCTACACCTTC. It codes for CAISGRGLYGYTF.

This clonotype was found many times. The rearrangement uses TRBV5-1 and TRBJ2-1; D might be TRBD2 (7 bases). The ends were cut back, 4 bases at V and 5 bases at J, with 16 bases in the middle. Germline CDR1 reads SGHRS; CDR2 reads YFSETQ. CDR3 length equals 15 residues. The CDR3 region has the DNA TGCGCCAGCAGCCTTGGGGGGGCGCTCCACAATGAGCAGTTCTTC. Amino acids: CASSLGGALHNEQFF.

This chain connects TRBV7-2 to TRBJ2-3; no clear D. Germline assignment: CDR1 SGHTA and CDR2 FQGNSA. The CDR3 runs to 15 residues. Between the trimmed V and J ends, which lost 1 base and 1 base, there was a span of 9 bases. CDR3 sequence (DNA): TGTGCCAGCAGCTTAGACCTGATTGGCACAGATACGCAGTATTTT. The encoded protein is CASSLDLIGTDTQYF.

The J gene is TRBJ2-3, the V gene TRBV7-8; 10 nucleotides align to TRBD2. V dropped 3 bases and J dropped 12; count of bases not matched to a gene: 12. The germline V gene has CDR1 SGHVS and CDR2 FQNEAQ. This CDR3 contains 15 residues. The CDR3 reads CASSFPTSGIGPQYF. The CDR3 DNA follows: TGTGCCAGCAGCTTCCCCACTAGCGGGATAGGCCCCCAGTATTTT. Full variable domain (missing parts from reference TRBV7-8 and TRBJ2-3): GAGVSQSPRYKVAKRGQDVALRCDPISGHVSLFWYQQALGQGPEFLTYFQNEAQLDKSGLPSDRFFAERPEGSVSTLKIQRTQQEDSAVYLCASSFPTSGIGPQYFGPGTRLTVL.

This chain uses TRBV29-1 with TRBJ2-3; 7 bases align to TRBD1. Trimming cost V 6 bases and J 11 bases; bases outside gene matches: 8. There are 11 residues in the CDR3. CDR1 and CDR2 (germline): SQVTM, ANQGSEA. CDR3 region: CSVSQGGGQYF. For the CDR3, the DNA is TGCAGCGTGAGCCAAGGGGGCGGGCAGTATTTT.

This clonotype showed up just a few times. V is TRBV10-3 and J is TRBJ2-6; D unclear. V lost 4 bases to trimming and J lost 2 bases, with 3 bases between them. Per the germline V gene, CDR1 is ENHRY and CDR2 is SYGVKD. The length of the CDR3 is 13 residues. The CDR3 DNA reads TGTGCCATCAGTGTCCCTGGGGCCAACGTCCTGACTTTC. Encoded protein: CAISVPGANVLTF.

The chain recombines TRBV5-1 with TRBJ2-1; 8 bases align to TRBD1. This CDR3 contains 13 residues. The V gene's germline CDR1 is SGHRS and CDR2 YFSETQ. J was trimmed by 10 bases and V by 4 bases; bases with no gene match: 7. The chain's CDR3 is CASSARTGYEQFF. The CDR3 nucleotides read TGCGCCAGCAGCGCACGGACAGGGTACGAGCAGTTCTTC.

This clonotype has just a few counts. The V and J genes are TRBV9 and TRBJ2-2; TRBD1 aligns across 8 bases. CDR1 and CDR2 (germline): SGDLS, YYNGEE. The CDR3 has 15 amino acids. V shed 3 bases and J 3 bases; nucleotides not matched to a gene: 4. CDR3 sequence reads: CASSARQGYTGELFF. CDR3 DNA sequence: TGTGCCAGCAGCGCCAGACAGGGGTACACCGGGGAGCTGTTTTTT.

V usage is TRBV24-1 and J usage is TRBJ2-1; the D gene could be TRBD1 or TRBD2 (5 bases each). The germline V gene has CDR1 KGHDR and CDR2 SFDVKD. Deletions cut 1 base from V and 0 bases from J, with 12 bases between. This CDR3 comprises 17 residues. The CDR3 spells CATSDFRGASSYNEQFF. CDR3 nucleotides: TGTGCCACCAGTGATTTCCGAGGGGCCAGCTCCTACAATGAGCAGTTCTTC.